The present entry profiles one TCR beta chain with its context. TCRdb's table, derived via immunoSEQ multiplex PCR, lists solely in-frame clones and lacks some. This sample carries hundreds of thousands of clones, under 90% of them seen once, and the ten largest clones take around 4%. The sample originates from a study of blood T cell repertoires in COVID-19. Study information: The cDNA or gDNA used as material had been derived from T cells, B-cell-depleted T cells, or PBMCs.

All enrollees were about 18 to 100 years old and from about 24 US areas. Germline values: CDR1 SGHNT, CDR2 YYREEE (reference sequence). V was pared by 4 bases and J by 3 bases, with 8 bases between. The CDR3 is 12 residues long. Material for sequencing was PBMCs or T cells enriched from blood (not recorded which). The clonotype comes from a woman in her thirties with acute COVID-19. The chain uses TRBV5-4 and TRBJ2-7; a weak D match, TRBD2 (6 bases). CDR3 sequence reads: CASSPGGYEQYF. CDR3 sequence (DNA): TGTGCCAGCAGCCCCGGGGGCTACGAGCAGTACTTC.